The rows below give T cell receptor beta chains drawn from one sample of a study of CD8 T cells in ankylosing spondylitis. TCRdb fed the 5' RACE reads into MiXCR, producing one record per CDR3 protein. The table lists around 180,000 distinct CDR3 sequences, 10% to 15% of them singletons. The sample taken for sequencing was blood, either unsorted or a sorted T cell fraction (not recorded which). All receptors come from a female donor with ankylosing spondylitis or in good health (not recorded which). The CDR3 runs from the conserved cysteine through the conserved F or W. The D gene is left open where the match is weak. For some rows the clone size is stated as once, few or many, or as a class when expanded; others skip it.

V	J	size	D	CDR3	DNA
TRBV3-1	TRBJ2-1	few	TRBD2	CATSQGLAGGMGNNEQFF	TGTGCCACCTCCCAAGGGCTAGCCGGGGGGATGGGGAACAATGAGCAGTTCTTC
TRBV20-1	TRBJ2-3	.	.	CSASRTAATDTQYF	TGCAGTGCTAGCCGGACGGCTGCCACAGATACGCAGTATTTT
TRBV12-3/TRBV12-4	TRBJ2-7	many	TRBD2	CASTLGLAEAYEQYF	TGTGCCAGCACCCTAGGACTAGCGGAAGCCTACGAGCAGTACTTC
TRBV18	TRBJ1-2	.	.	CASSGLSYGYTF	TGTGCCAGCTCCGGGTTGAGCTATGGCTACACCTTC
TRBV5-1	TRBJ1-5	many	TRBD1	CASSPGQGARDNQPQHF	TGCGCCAGCAGCCCAGGACAGGGGGCGCGGGACAATCAGCCCCAGCATTTT
TRBV4-3	TRBJ1-3	few	.	CASSQDTRVDTIYF	TGCGCCAGCAGCCAAGATACCAGGGTTGACACCATATATTTT
TRBV20-1	TRBJ2-5	many	.	CSAGWETQYF	TGCAGTGCTGGATGGGAGACCCAGTACTTC
TRBV7-8	TRBJ2-3	.	TRBD2	CASGKQAGGLTDTQYF	TGTGCCAGCGGGAAGCAGGCGGGGGGCTTGACAGATACGCAGTATTTT
TRBV18	TRBJ1-3	once	.	CASSEMGWGNTIYF	TGTGCCAGCTCCGAGATGGGCTGGGGAAACACCATATATTTT
TRBV2	TRBJ2-7	many	.	CASSEVASSYEQYF	TGTGCCAGCAGTGAAGTGGCCAGCTCCTACGAGCAGTACTTC
TRBV7-8	TRBJ2-7	many	.	CASSPTRGHEQYF	TGTGCCAGCAGCCCTACTAGGGGACACGAGCAGTACTTC
TRBV7-2	TRBJ2-7	.	.	CASSMGSWEQYF	TGTGCCAGCAGTATGGGGTCTTGGGAGCAGTACTTC
TRBV2	TRBJ2-7	many	.	CASSEGAYEQYF	TGTGCCAGCAGTGAAGGGGCATACGAGCAGTACTTC
TRBV10-3	TRBJ2-5	few	TRBD2	CAISDPGLAGSVETQYF	TGTGCCATCAGTGACCCTGGACTAGCGGGATCTGTGGAGACCCAGTACTTC
TRBV5-1	TRBJ1-1	.	.	CASSLEGPKAFF	TGCGCCAGCAGCTTGGAAGGGCCGAAAGCTTTCTTT
TRBV5-1	TRBJ2-3	few	.	CASSPGLGSFRSTDTQYF	TGCGCCAGCAGCCCGGGGCTCGGATCTTTTCGAAGCACAGATACGCAGTATTTT
TRBV27	TRBJ1-4	.	.	CASSLSPGGLEKLFF	TGTGCCAGCAGTTTATCGCCCGGGGGCTTAGAAAAACTGTTTTTT
TRBV12-3/TRBV12-4	TRBJ1-4	many	.	CASRAGFNEKLFF	TGTGCCAGCAGGGCGGGGTTTAATGAAAAACTGTTTTTT
TRBV9	TRBJ2-4	.	TRBD2	CASSVSVGGRDIQYF	TGTGCCAGCAGCGTGTCGGTGGGGGGGAGGGACATTCAGTACTTC
TRBV12-3/TRBV12-4	TRBJ1-1	.	.	CASSLQAEAFF	TGTGCCAGCAGCCTCCAGGCAGAAGCTTTCTTT
TRBV5-1	TRBJ1-4	many	.	CASSLREGEKLFF	TGCGCCAGCAGCCTCAGGGAAGGGGAAAAACTGTTTTTT
TRBV11-2	TRBJ2-1	.	TRBD2	CASSYRLVAGEQFF	TGTGCCAGCAGCTACCGACTAGTAGCGGGTGAGCAGTTCTTC
TRBV28	TRBJ2-7	many	.	CASSWSWQEIAYEQYF	TGTGCCAGCAGTTGGTCGTGGCAAGAGATAGCCTACGAGCAGTACTTC
TRBV28	TRBJ1-1	.	.	CASSLSDTEAFF	TGTGCCAGCAGTTTGAGTGACACTGAAGCTTTCTTT
TRBV11-2	TRBJ2-1	many	.	CASSSNIEQFF	TGTGCCAGCAGCTCAAACATTGAGCAGTTCTTC
TRBV4-1	TRBJ2-1	few	.	CASSHGGISYNEQFF	TGCGCCAGCAGCCACGGCGGAATCTCCTACAATGAGCAGTTCTTC
TRBV6-5	TRBJ1-1	.	TRBD1	CASSYSNTGTVRTEAFF	TGTGCCAGCAGTTACTCAAACACCGGGACAGTAAGGACTGAAGCTTTCTTT
TRBV29-1	TRBJ2-7	many	.	CSASPTGFGYEQYF	TGCAGCGCCTCTCCCACAGGGTTTGGGTACGAGCAGTACTTC
TRBV15	TRBJ2-1	.	.	CPHGIPIALWNEQFF	TGCCCTCACGGGATCCCAATAGCGTTGTGGAATGAGCAGTTCTTC
TRBV11-3	TRBJ2-1	many	.	CASSWQNEQFF	TGTGCCAGCAGCTGGCAAAATGAGCAGTTCTTC
TRBV10-3	TRBJ2-1	many	TRBD2	CAISLNDVGTSGREETYNEQFF	TGTGCCATCAGTCTTAACGATGTCGGGACTAGCGGGAGGGAAGAGACCTACAATGAGCAGTTCTTC
TRBV20-1	TRBJ2-5	.	.	CCARDDTGDQETQYF	TGCTGTGCTAGAGATGATACGGGGGACCAAGAGACCCAGTACTTC
TRBV7-2	TRBJ2-7	.	.	CASSLGGIGYEQYF	TGTGCCAGCAGCTTAGGTGGGATTGGCTACGAGCAGTACTTC
TRBV12-3/TRBV12-4	TRBJ1-1	many	.	CASSLQMPGPEAFF	TGTGCCAGCAGTTTACAAATGCCCGGGCCTGAAGCTTTCTTT
TRBV20-1	TRBJ2-5	.	.	CSANAGAIPETQYF	TGCAGTGCTAACGCGGGCGCGATCCCAGAGACCCAGTACTTC
TRBV12-3/TRBV12-4	TRBJ2-1	.	.	CASSLGVVPYNEQFF	TGTGCCAGCAGTTTAGGGGTAGTTCCCTACAATGAGCAGTTCTTC
TRBV7-9	TRBJ2-3	.	.	CASTTSTDTQYF	TGTGCCAGCACGACTAGCACAGATACGCAGTATTTT
TRBV12-3/TRBV12-4	TRBJ1-5	few	.	CASSSGIGQPQHF	TGTGCCAGCAGTTCAGGGATAGGGCAGCCCCAGCATTTT
TRBV5-1	TRBJ2-3	few	TRBD1	CASKRQGADTQYF	TGCGCCAGCAAAAGACAGGGAGCGGATACGCAGTATTTT
TRBV14	TRBJ2-1	many	TRBD2	CASSQEWLAVNEQFF	TGTGCCAGCAGCCAAGAATGGCTAGCGGTCAATGAGCAGTTCTTC
TRBV29-1	TRBJ2-7	many	.	CSVRAGPPSYEQYF	TGCAGCGTTAGGGCGGGGCCCCCCTCCTACGAGCAGTACTTC
TRBV10-3	TRBJ1-4	many	.	CAIRGAATNEKLFF	TGTGCCATCAGGGGGGCCGCAACTAATGAAAAACTGTTTTTT
TRBV5-1	TRBJ1-5	few	TRBD1	CASSPGTGLQPQHF	TGCGCCAGCAGCCCCGGGACAGGGCTTCAGCCCCAGCATTTT
TRBV20-1	TRBJ2-7	.	.	CSAIPGPTYEQYF	TGCAGTGCTATCCCAGGGCCCACCTACGAGCAGTACTTC
TRBV12-3/TRBV12-4	TRBJ1-2	many	.	CASGAPGLYGYTF	TGTGCCAGCGGGGCACCGGGACTCTATGGCTACACCTTC
TRBV12-5	TRBJ1-6	.	.	CASGWNHF	TGTGCTAGTGGTTGGAACCACTTT
TRBV20-1	TRBJ2-3	many	TRBD1	CSASRDRGLKVTQYF	TGCAGTGCTTCTCGGGACAGGGGGCTAAAGGTTACGCAGTATTTT
TRBV25-1	TRBJ1-1	.	TRBD1	CASSDRPNTEAFF	TGTGCCAGCTCGGACAGGCCGAACACTGAAGCTTTCTTT
TRBV15	TRBJ2-5	.	.	CASAQGGYQETQYF	TGTGCCTCTGCACAGGGCGGGTACCAAGAGACCCAGTACTTC
TRBV20-1	TRBJ2-7	many	TRBD1	CSATGQLPYEQYF	TGCAGTGCTACGGGACAGCTCCCCTACGAGCAGTACTTC
TRBV24-1	TRBJ2-2	.	TRBD2	CATGPTSGTTLNTGELFF	TGTGCCACCGGACCGACTAGCGGCACAACATTGAACACCGGGGAGCTGTTTTTT
TRBV2	TRBJ2-5	.	TRBD1	CASRSDRGQGIETQYF	TGTGCCAGCAGGAGCGACAGGGGGCAAGGTATAGAGACCCAGTACTTC
TRBV7-2	TRBJ2-5	.	.	CASSSRVLASRETQYF	TGTGCCAGCAGCTCCCGGGTATTAGCTAGCAGGGAGACCCAGTACTTC
TRBV4-1	TRBJ1-4	few	TRBD1	CASSHGQGASEKLFF	TGCGCCAGCAGCCACGGACAGGGGGCGAGCGAAAAACTGTTTTTT
TRBV5-1	TRBJ2-7	many	TRBD2	CASSSLAVLMEEQYF	TGCGCCAGCAGCTCCCTAGCGGTGTTGATGGAGGAGCAGTACTTC
TRBV20-1	TRBJ1-1	.	.	CFRGAGDGFF	TGCTTCCGCGGGGCGGGGGATGGCTTCTTT